This record concerns one T cell receptor (beta chain) sequence. Seattle patients were enrolled while actively infected and followed longitudinally. TCRdb's table, derived via immunoSEQ multiplex PCR, lists solely in-frame clones and lacks some. The sample shows approximately 160,000 clones, 85% of them seen only once. This specimen belongs to a study of blood T cell repertoires in COVID-19. The CDR3 spans 15 residues. Per germline, CDR1 SGHDT and CDR2 YYEEEE. V lost 0 bases to trimming and J lost 5 bases; unmatched junction nucleotides: 4. The sequenced material came from peripheral blood. The rearrangement uses TRBV5-6 and TRBJ1-4; the match to TRBD1 covers 7 bases. The TCR sequence derives from a woman aged 55-69 years with COVID-19, enrolled during active disease. DNA of the CDR3: TGTGCCAGCAGCTTGGGACAGGGTCGAAATGAAAAACTGTTTTTT. It encodes CASSLGQGRNEKLFF.